A selection of T cell receptor beta chains follows, all from one sample in a study of blood T cell repertoires in COVID-19. Data came from immunoSEQ multiplex PCR; TCRdb stores just in-frame clones and leaves some out. The data show around 200,000 clones, around nine tenths seen once. Material for sequencing was peripheral blood. These receptors were taken from a man between 35 and 55 years old with active or convalescent COVID-19. Each CDR3 is given with its conserved first and last residue. The D gene is left open where the match is weak. Not every row has a clone size; where given, it reads once, few, many or a size class.

d_call	v_call	j_call	clone_size	cdr3_nt	cdr3_aa
.	TRBV12-3/TRBV12-4	TRBJ1-1	.	TGTGCCAGCAGTGGCGGACACTACACTGAAGCTTTCTTT	CASSGGHYTEAFF
.	TRBV4-1	TRBJ1-5	once	TGCGCCAGCAGCCAAGGTCGCCTCGGATCATTTCGAGGCAATAGCAATCAGCCCCAGCATTTT	CASSQGRLGSFRGNSNQPQHF
.	TRBV7-9	TRBJ2-2	.	TGTGCCAGCAGCTCCATTCGGACGGGAGACACCGGGGAGCTGTTTTTT	CASSSIRTGDTGELFF
.	TRBV30	TRBJ1-1	.	TGTGCCTGGAGCGAGCCGGGACATATGAACACTGAAGCTTTCTTT	CAWSEPGHMNTEAFF
.	TRBV7-6	TRBJ2-5	.	TGTGCCAGCAGCTTAGCTCAAGGGGGACAAGAGACCCAGTACTTC	CASSLAQGGQETQYF
.	TRBV20-1	TRBJ2-1	.	TGCAGTGCTAGTCTCCTTCGAGGGGGAGATGAGCAGTTCTTC	CSASLLRGGDEQFF
TRBD1	TRBV5-8	TRBJ1-6	.	TGTGCCAGCAGCTTGTTCGGGACAGTTAATTCACCCCTCCACTTT	CASSLFGTVNSPLHF
TRBD2	TRBV19	TRBJ2-1	.	TGTGCCAGTAGCCCAGCGGGGGGAAAATACAATGAGCAGTTCTTC	CASSPAGGKYNEQFF
TRBD1	TRBV28	TRBJ1-2	.	TGTGCCAGCAGTGCTCCGGGACAGGGGAAGGATGGCTACACCTTC	CASSAPGQGKDGYTF
.	TRBV4-3	TRBJ2-1	.	TGCGCCAGCAGCCAAGATTACAGCCGCTCCTACAATGAGCAGTTCTTC	CASSQDYSRSYNEQFF
TRBD1	TRBV7-9	TRBJ1-5	.	TGTGCCAGCAGCTTAAGCACAGGGGGTCAGCCCCAGCATTTT	CASSLSTGGQPQHF
.	TRBV5-4	TRBJ1-2	few	TGTGCCAGCAGCTTGGGGGGAGGGCCCTACTATGGCTACACCTTC	CASSLGGGPYYGYTF
.	TRBV6-1	TRBJ1-5	.	TGTGCCAGCAGTGAAGGGGCCGGCATAAACCAGCCCCAGCATTTT	CASSEGAGINQPQHF
.	TRBV6-2/TRBV6-3	TRBJ1-5	.	TGTGCCAGCAGCCTAATCAAGGGGTCCCAGCATTTT	CASSLIKGSQHF
.	TRBV5-1	TRBJ1-2	.	TGCGCCAGCAGCCCGGAAGGGGGGGGAGCTAACTATGGCTACACCTTC	CASSPEGGGANYGYTF
.	TRBV15	TRBJ1-2	.	TGTGCCACCAGCAGAGGAGGAGGACAGATCTATGGCTACACCTTC	CATSRGGGQIYGYTF
TRBD1	TRBV4-2	TRBJ2-1	.	TGTGCCAGCAGCGGGGACAGCTACAATGAGCAGTTCTTC	CASSGDSYNEQFF
.	TRBV19	TRBJ1-5	.	TGTGCCAGTAGTATGGCAGGGAGCAATCAGCCCCAGCATTTT	CASSMAGSNQPQHF
.	TRBV6-6	TRBJ1-2	many	TGTGCCAGCAGTCTAGGGAGGTTGGGAACTATAGGCTATGGCTACACCTTC	CASSLGRLGTIGYGYTF